The clone carrying this TCR beta chain was seen just once. Sequencing was performed with immunoSEQ multiplex PCR; in TCRdb, only in-frame clones are kept and a portion is missing. This repertoire shows roughly 39,000 clones, over 70% found once; its top ten account for around 24%. The sample belongs to a study of blood T cell repertoires in COVID-19. Study-wide background: The United States, Italy and Spain supplied acute and convalescent COVID-19 samples.

Between the trimmed V and J ends, which lost 7 bases and 1 base, there was a span of 17 bases. Germline V gene data show CDR1 as LNHDA and CDR2 as SQIVND (reference sequence). CDR3 length: 16 residues. The sample was peripheral blood. The rearrangement uses TRBV19 and TRBJ2-1, with D tentatively TRBD1 (6 bases). This TCR derives from a man in his forties or fifties with active or convalescent COVID-19. DNA of the CDR3: TGTGCCAGTAAGGAAGCAACAGGGTTTTCCTACAATGAGCAGTTCTTC. It yields the protein CASKEATGFSYNEQFF.